The clone carrying this T cell receptor (beta chain) has only a few counts. No antigen is known for it. This sample was included in a study of T-cell reconstitution after alpha-beta-depleted transplantation in children. Trimming took 5 bases from V and 3 from J; bases not matched to a gene: 9. Germline loops: CDR1 SGHTA, CDR2 FQGTGA. The CDR3 consists of 16 residues. A library of TCRbeta sequences, prepared with unique molecular identifiers, was generated. One entry per CDR3 protein, called by TCRdb with MiXCR from the PCR reads. The table lists about 260,000 distinct CDR3 sequences, 8.2% of them singletons. Points from the study as a whole: The authors attributed T-cell counts and diversity one year after transplant mostly to newly produced T cells.

The clonotype comes from a male patient under 18 who had a stem cell transplant for acute lymphoblastic leukemia, so the T cells may come from the graft donor. V usage is TRBV7-3 and J usage is TRBJ2-1; the match to TRBD2 covers 8 bases. This sample comprised PBMCs, mostly from graft donor cells, obtained 180 days after TCRalphabeta/CD19-depleted stem cell transplant. The CDR3 DNA is TGTGCCAGCAGCGGCCCCGGGAGGGATAACTACAATGAGCAGTTCTTC. Translation: CASSGPGRDNYNEQFF.